The 13 T cell receptor beta chains below come from one sample, sequenced in a study of blood T cell repertoires in COVID-19. TCRdb keeps only in-frame clones here, not all; method: immunoSEQ multiplex PCR. The top ten hold roughly 3.9% of the sample, which has 35,000 to 45,000 clones, approximately 88% seen once. Sequencing was performed on peripheral blood. The receptors shown here come from a human donor in a cohort sampled during active COVID-19.

This chain links TRBV28 with TRBJ2-1; D remains unclear. Germline lookup yields CDR1 MDHEN and CDR2 SYDVKM. The V gene lost 6 bases and the J gene lost 8 bases, with 14 bases spanning the gap. CDR3 length equals 13 residues. CDR3 sequence reads: CASRIPSAYEQFF. CDR3 nucleotide sequence: TGTGCCAGCAGAATACCCAGTGCCTATGAGCAGTTCTTC.

The chain combines TRBV4-1 with TRBJ1-4; 9 positions agree with TRBD1. J gave up 7 bases and V 4 bases, and 7 bases lay outside the gene matches. Germline V gene sequence: CDR1 MGHRA, CDR2 YSYEKL. This CDR3 comprises 15 residues. The CDR3 DNA sequence: TGCGCCAGCAGCCCCACATTGGGACAGGGTGAAAAACTGTTTTTT. Its translation: CASSPTLGQGEKLFF.

The chain has TRBV25-1 and TRBJ1-5, with D perhaps matching TRBD1 (5 bases). Germline V gives CDR1 MGHDK, CDR2 SYGVNS. Trimming left V 4 bases short and J 5 bases short, with 12 bases between. The CDR3 sequence is 14 residues long. DNA for the CDR3: TGTGCCAGCAGTGTGGGGGGAGGGGATCAGCCCCAGCATTTT. Translation: CASSVGGGDQPQHF. The complete variable domain, with remaining parts taken from reference TRBV25-1 and TRBJ1-5, reads EADIYQTPRYLVIGTGKKITLECSQTMGHDKMYWYQQDPGMELHLIHYSYGVNSTEKGDLSSESTVSRIRTEHFPLTLESARPSHTSQYLCASSVGGGDQPQHFGDGTRLSIL.

The chain's CDR3 is CASSVAKSGRGPDTQYF. The CDR3 DNA reads as TGTGCCAGCAGCGTAGCTAAGAGCGGGAGGGGTCCAGATACGCAGTATTTT. The rearrangement links TRBV9 to TRBJ2-3; 10 bases are a match to TRBD2. J lost 4 bases, V lost 0 bases, and 8 bases had no gene match. CDR1 and CDR2 from the germline V gene are SGDLS and YYNGEE. This CDR3 spans 17 amino acids. The full variable domain, in which reference TRBV9 and TRBJ2-3 provide the parts outside the CDR3, is DSGVTQTPKHLITATGQRVTLRCSPRSGDLSVYWYQQSLDQGLQFLIQYYNGEERAKGNILERFSAQQFPDLHSELNLSSLELGDSALYFCASSVAKSGRGPDTQYFGPGTRLTVL.

V and J are TRBV3-1 (or the pseudogene TRBV3-2) and TRBJ2-3; 15 nucleotides line up with TRBD2. The CDR3 runs to 14 residues. V trimming: 3 bases; J trimming: 15 bases; junction bases outside the gene matches: 7. Germline V gene lookup returns CDR1 LGHDT and CDR2 YNNKEL (reference sequence). The CDR3 coding sequence is TGTGCCAGCAGCCATGGGACTAGCGGGGGGTCCTCTTATTTT. Protein sequence: CASSHGTSGGSSYF.

The rearrangement uses TRBV28 and TRBJ2-7; the D is unclear. This CDR3 spans 15 amino acids. Germline V gene sequence: CDR1 MDHEN, CDR2 SYDVKM. V lost 3 bases and J lost 0, with 12 bases in between. Here the CDR3 reads CASSFWATLSYEQYF. The CDR3 bases are TGTGCCAGCAGTTTTTGGGCTACCCTCTCCTACGAGCAGTACTTC.

This chain uses TRBV3-1 (or the pseudogene TRBV3-2) with TRBJ2-5; 11 bases agree with TRBD2. Losses at the gene ends were 4 bases for V and 5 bases for J; bases not matched to a gene: 18. The CDR3 is 19 residues long. Germline assignment: CDR1 LGHDT and CDR2 YNNKEL (reference sequence). DNA of the CDR3: TGTGCCAGCAGCCGATCCTTGGGACTAGCGGAGCTCCAGATGGAGACCCAGTACTTC. Encoded protein: CASSRSLGLAELQMETQYF.

J is TRBJ2-1 and V is TRBV9; maybe TRBD1 (5 bases). V lost 1 base and J lost 9, with 11 bases in between. The CDR3 contains 13 residues. Germline CDR1 is SGDLS and CDR2 is YYNGEE. The CDR3 coding sequence is TGTGCCAGCAGCGTAATACCCCAGGGTGAGCAGTTCTTC. Residues: CASSVIPQGEQFF.

This clone was seen only a few times. J is TRBJ1-6 and V is TRBV2; D is unclear. This CDR3 is 13 amino acids long. V lost 10 bases and J lost 2, with 9 bases in between. CDR1 SNHLY and CDR2 FYNNEI come from the germline V gene. Here the CDR3 reads CANQATYNSPLHF. The DNA for the CDR3 is TGTGCCAACCAAGCTACCTATAATTCACCCCTCCACTTT.

J is TRBJ2-7 and V is TRBV4-1, with D perhaps TRBD1 (6 bases). Germline CDR1 and CDR2: MGHRA and YSYEKL. With 0 bases removed from V and 4 bases from J, the gap between germline ends came to 13 bases. The CDR3 covers 15 residues. CDR3: CASSQEGSQGYEQYF. The CDR3 DNA reads TGCGCCAGCAGCCAAGAAGGATCACAGGGATACGAGCAGTACTTC.

The chain links TRBV5-4 to TRBJ2-1; 7 nucleotides match TRBD2. The CDR3 loop spans 16 amino acids. After removal of 0 bases from V and 3 bases from J, the junction contained 6 bases not matched to a gene. Germline CDR1 reads SGHNT; CDR2 reads YYREEE (reference sequence). CDR3 sequence (DNA): TGTGCCAGCAGCTTGGGCAAGGGAGGGAACTACAATGAGCAGTTCTTC. This codes for CASSLGKGGNYNEQFF.

The gene calls are TRBV19 and TRBJ2-3; unclear D gene. The CDR3 spans 13 residues. Trimming stripped 9 bases from V and 2 bases from J, with 12 bases between. Germline values: CDR1 LNHDA, CDR2 SQIVND (reference sequence). The CDR3 protein is CASAAFHTDTQYF. CDR3 sequence (DNA): TGTGCCAGCGCAGCGTTCCACACAGATACGCAGTATTTT.

In its sample, this clone ranks as medium-sized. The V call is TRBV19, the J call TRBJ1-1; 10 positions match TRBD1. Trimming took 6 bases from V and 4 from J; bases not matched to a gene: 11. Germline CDR1 is LNHDA and CDR2 is SQIVND (reference sequence). There are 16 residues in the CDR3. CDR3 DNA sequence: TGTGCCAGTAGGTCCCGGGACAGGGGTTGGGGCACTGAAGCTTTCTTT. It encodes CASRSRDRGWGTEAFF.